This TCR beta chain was sequenced during a study of shared clonotypes between healthy human individuals. Study as a whole: Three CD4 naive, three CD4 memory, two CD8 naive and one CD8 memory plate were used per donor. Broader study findings: The represented genetic and exposure-history diversity was limited by the small number of donors.

This CDR3 has 14 residues. Germline CDR1 and CDR2: SQVTM and ANQGSEA. With V trimmed by 4 bases and J by 3 bases, 9 bases remained unmatched. On this clone itself: Its antigen is unidentified.

It was 150 to 250 ng DNA, about 30,000 T cell genomes, that sorted-subset replicate PCRs used. The method was immunoSEQ multiplex PCR; TCRdb's version includes in-frame clones alone and lacks a portion of them. The profile covers about 2.3 million clones, with 85% to 95% appearing a single time and about 0.41% taken by the ten largest. This clonotype was obtained from a young man in good health. Some clones in this sample may be carry-over from other donors' samples. V gene TRBV29-1 combines with J gene TRBJ2-7; TRBD1 aligns across 7 bases. Input material: naive CD4+ T cells from PBMCs. Stated subset: CD45RA+ positively selected. The CDR3 bases are TGCAGCGTTGGGCCCCGGACAGGCGACTACGAGCAGTACTTC. Protein: CSVGPRTGDYEQYF.